Sequencing of this TCR beta chain was carried out in a study of cytomegalovirus exposure and HLA in healthy donors. Study observations and caveats: Presence/absence analyses assumed roughly uniform sequencing depth across donors. Generally TCR sequences proved uncommon, though certain public TCRs appeared in numerous donors.

Concerning this clone: Its specificity is unknown.

Looked up from germline, CDR1 is LNHDA and CDR2 is SQIVND (reference sequence). This CDR3 has 17 residues. V lost 3 bases, J lost 0 bases, and 7 bases stayed unmatched. PCR employed 60 Vbeta and 13 Jbeta primers. The table came from immunoSEQ multiplex PCR; TCRdb's copy has only in-frame clones and leaves some out. The profile shows more than 95,000 clones, over 60% of them singletons. The clonotype was recovered from a woman between 55 and 75 years old in good health and CMV-seropositive. The sequenced sample was PBMCs. The genes are TRBV19 and TRBJ1-4; 7 positions agree with TRBD1. The CDR3 coding sequence is TGTGCCAGTAGTATCGGGACAGCGATTGCAACTAATGAAAAACTGTTTTTT. Its protein product is CASSIGTAIATNEKLFF.